Included here is one T cell receptor (beta chain) sequence, with context. The record originates from a study of technical replicates of blood from a few donors. Using immunoSEQ multiplex PCR, the repertoire was profiled, and TCRdb retains in-frame clones only, with some absent. The sample gives about 49,000 clones, around nine tenths of which show up once; about 3.9% is in the top ten. This CDR3 region has 14 residues. Germline loops: CDR1 SQVTM, CDR2 ANQGSEA. Trimming removed 4 bases from V and 0 bases from J; junction bases left unmatched: 3. The receptor comes from a human donor in good health. Some clones in this sample may be carry-over from other donors' samples. This sequence joins TRBV29-1 and TRBJ2-3; 8 bases are shared with TRBD2. Material for sequencing was PBMCs. The DNA for the CDR3 is TGCAGCGTTGCGGTAGCGGGGAGCACAGATACGCAGTATTTT. Encoded protein: CSVAVAGSTDTQYF.